The clone carrying this T cell receptor beta chain came up many times. Its antigen is still unknown. CDR1 and CDR2 from the germline V gene are SGHRS and YFSETQ. The CDR3 extends over 15 amino acids. Trimming left V 4 bases short and J 6 bases short, with 17 bases between. These data come from a study of CD8 T cells in ankylosing spondylitis. TCRdb re-derived calls from the 5' RACE reads in MiXCR, one entry per CDR3 protein. The repertoire consists of 130,000 or so distinct CDR3 sequences, with around 7% occurring once and the leading ten covering approximately 12%. Findings of the study overall: Prior work had noted some motif variants in reactive arthritis blood and synovial fluid. Clones linked to disease were reported to show significant enrichment in matched ankylosing spondylitis synovial fluid.

The sample was blood, either unsorted or a sorted T cell fraction (not recorded which). The sequence derives from a male donor with ankylosing spondylitis or in good health (not recorded which). J is TRBJ2-1 and V is TRBV5-1; D perhaps matches TRBD1 (6 bases). CDR3 protein: CASSATGISINEQFF. CDR3 coding DNA: TGCGCCAGCAGCGCCACAGGGATAAGTATCAATGAGCAGTTCTTC.